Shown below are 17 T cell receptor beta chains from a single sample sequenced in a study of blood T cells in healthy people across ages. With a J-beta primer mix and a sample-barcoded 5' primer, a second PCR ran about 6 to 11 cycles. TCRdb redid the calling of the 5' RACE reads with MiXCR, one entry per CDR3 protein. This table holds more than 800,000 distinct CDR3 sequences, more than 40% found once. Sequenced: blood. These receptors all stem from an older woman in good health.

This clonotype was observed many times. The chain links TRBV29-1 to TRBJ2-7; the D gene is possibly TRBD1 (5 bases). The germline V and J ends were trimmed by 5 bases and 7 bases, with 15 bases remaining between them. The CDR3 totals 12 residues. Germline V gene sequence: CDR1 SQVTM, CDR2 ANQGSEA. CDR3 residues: CSVLSGQGEQYF. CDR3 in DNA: TGCAGCGTTCTCTCAGGGCAAGGGGAGCAGTACTTC.

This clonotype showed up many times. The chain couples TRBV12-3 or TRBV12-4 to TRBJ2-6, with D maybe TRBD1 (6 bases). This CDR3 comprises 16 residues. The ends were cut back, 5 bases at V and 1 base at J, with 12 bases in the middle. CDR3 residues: CASSRTASSGANVLTF. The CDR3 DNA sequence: TGTGCCAGCAGTAGGACAGCGAGTTCTGGGGCCAACGTCCTGACTTTC.

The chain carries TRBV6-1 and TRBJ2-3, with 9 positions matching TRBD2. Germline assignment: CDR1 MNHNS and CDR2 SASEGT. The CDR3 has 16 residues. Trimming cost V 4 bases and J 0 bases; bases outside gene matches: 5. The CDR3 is CASSATSGTSTDTQYF. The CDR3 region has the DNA TGTGCCAGCAGTGCGACTAGCGGAACAAGCACAGATACGCAGTATTTT.

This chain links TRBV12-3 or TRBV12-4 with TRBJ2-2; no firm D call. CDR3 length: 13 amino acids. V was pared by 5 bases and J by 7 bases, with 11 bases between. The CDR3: CASSLGPGGELFF. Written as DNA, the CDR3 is TGTGCCAGCAGTCTCGGGCCCGGCGGGGAGCTGTTTTTT.

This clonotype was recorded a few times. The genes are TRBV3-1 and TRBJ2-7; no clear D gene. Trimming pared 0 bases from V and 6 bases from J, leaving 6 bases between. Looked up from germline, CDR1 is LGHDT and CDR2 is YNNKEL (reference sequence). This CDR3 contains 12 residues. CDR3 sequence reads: CASSQDLGEQYF. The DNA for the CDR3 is TGTGCCAGCAGCCAAGATCTGGGCGAGCAGTACTTC.

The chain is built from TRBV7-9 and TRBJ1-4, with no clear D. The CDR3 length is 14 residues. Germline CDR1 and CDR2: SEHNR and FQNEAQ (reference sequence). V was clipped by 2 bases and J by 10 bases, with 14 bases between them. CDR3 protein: CASSLSTERGKLFF. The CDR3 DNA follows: TGTGCCAGCAGCTTATCTACAGAGCGGGGAAAACTGTTTTTT.

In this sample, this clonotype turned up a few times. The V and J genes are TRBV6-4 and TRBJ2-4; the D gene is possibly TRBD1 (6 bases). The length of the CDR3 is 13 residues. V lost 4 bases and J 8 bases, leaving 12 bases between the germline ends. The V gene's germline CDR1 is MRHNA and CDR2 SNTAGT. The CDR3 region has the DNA TGTGCCAGCAGTGCAGGGGCAGGGGACATTCAGTACTTC. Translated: CASSAGAGDIQYF.

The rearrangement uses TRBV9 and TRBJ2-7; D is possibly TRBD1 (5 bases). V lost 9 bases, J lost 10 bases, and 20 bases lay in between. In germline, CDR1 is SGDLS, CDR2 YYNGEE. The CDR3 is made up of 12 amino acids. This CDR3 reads CATLDSRSTQYF. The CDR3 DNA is TGTGCCACCCTAGACAGCCGCTCCACCCAGTACTTC.

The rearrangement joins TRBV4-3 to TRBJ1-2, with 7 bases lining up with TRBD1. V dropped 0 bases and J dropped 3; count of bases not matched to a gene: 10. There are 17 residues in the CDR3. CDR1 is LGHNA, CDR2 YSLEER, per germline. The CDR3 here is CASSQEGILGTDYGYTF. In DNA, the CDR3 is TGCGCCAGCAGCCAAGAAGGAATCCTTGGGACAGACTATGGCTACACCTTC.

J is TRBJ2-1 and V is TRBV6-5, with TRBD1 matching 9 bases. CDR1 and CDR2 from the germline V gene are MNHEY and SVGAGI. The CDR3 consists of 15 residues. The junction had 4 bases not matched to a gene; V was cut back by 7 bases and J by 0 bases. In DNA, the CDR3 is TGTGCCAGCAACCGACAGGGGGGCTCCTACAATGAGCAGTTCTTC. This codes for CASNRQGGSYNEQFF.

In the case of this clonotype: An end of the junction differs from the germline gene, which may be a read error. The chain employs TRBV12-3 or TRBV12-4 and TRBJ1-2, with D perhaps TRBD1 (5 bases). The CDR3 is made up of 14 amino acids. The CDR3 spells CASNNRGANHGCTF. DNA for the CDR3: TGTGCCAGCAACAATAGGGGAGCTAACCATGGCTGCACCTTC.

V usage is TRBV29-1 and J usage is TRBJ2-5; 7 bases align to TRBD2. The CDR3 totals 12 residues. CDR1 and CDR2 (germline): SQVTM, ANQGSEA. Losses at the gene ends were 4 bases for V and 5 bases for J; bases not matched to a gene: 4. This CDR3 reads CSVGEGQETQYF. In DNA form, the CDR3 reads TGCAGCGTTGGGGAGGGGCAGGAGACCCAGTACTTC.

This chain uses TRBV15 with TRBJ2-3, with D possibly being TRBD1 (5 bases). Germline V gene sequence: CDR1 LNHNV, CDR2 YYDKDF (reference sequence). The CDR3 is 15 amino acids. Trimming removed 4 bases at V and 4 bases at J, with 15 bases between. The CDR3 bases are TGTGCCACCAGCATGTCCAGGGAATTCTCAGATACGCAGTATTTT. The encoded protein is CATSMSREFSDTQYF.

The CDR3 is CASRSPANYSYEQYF. The CDR3 region has the DNA TGTGCCAGCCGTTCCCCAGCGAATTATTCCTACGAGCAGTACTTC. This sequence joins TRBV6-2 or TRBV6-3 and TRBJ2-7; D not certain. The CDR3 contains 15 residues. Trimming removed 8 bases at V and 1 base at J, with 18 bases between. Germline values: CDR1 MNHEY, CDR2 SVGEGT.

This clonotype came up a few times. The CDR3 sequence is CASSTRTDHYEQYF. CDR3 DNA sequence: TGTGCCAGCAGCACTCGGACAGATCACTACGAGCAGTACTTC. This chain joins TRBV7-8 and TRBJ2-7; maybe TRBD1 (6 bases). The CDR3 totals 14 residues. Germline-derived CDR1 and CDR2 are SGHVS and FQNEAQ. Trimming stripped 5 bases from V and 3 bases from J, with 14 bases between.

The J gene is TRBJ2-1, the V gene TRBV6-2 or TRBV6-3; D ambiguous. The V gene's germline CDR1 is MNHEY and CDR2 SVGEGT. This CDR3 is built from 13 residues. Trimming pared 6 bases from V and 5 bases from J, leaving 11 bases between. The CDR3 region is CASSNARHNEQFF. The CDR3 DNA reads TGTGCCAGCAGCAACGCCAGACACAATGAGCAGTTCTTC.

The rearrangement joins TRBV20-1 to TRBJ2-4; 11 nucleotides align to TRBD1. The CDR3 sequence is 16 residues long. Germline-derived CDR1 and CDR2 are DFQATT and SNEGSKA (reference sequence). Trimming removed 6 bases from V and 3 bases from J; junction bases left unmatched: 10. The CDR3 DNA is TGCAGTGCCGGGACAGGGGGAAGTATCGTCAAAAACATTCAGTACTTC. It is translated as CSAGTGGSIVKNIQYF.